This TCR beta chain is from a study of cytomegalovirus exposure and HLA in healthy donors. Whole-study findings and limits: Versus the roughly 700-donor mean, an Asian-associated ancestry cluster reportedly showed fewer N-insertions in a later analysis. Productive rates of about 90% or about 30% were seen for most TCR beta V segments in an earlier analysis. For TCR beta chains, V- and J-gene trimming was later linked to a missense DCLRE1C variant.

PCR employed 60 Vbeta and 13 Jbeta primers. Only in-frame clones appear in the TCRdb table, and some are missing; sequencing was by immunoSEQ multiplex PCR. The data show 110,000 or so clones, about 80% seen once. A remark on this clone: What it binds is unknown.

The sample consisted of PBMCs. This sequence was found in a woman aged 45 to 65 in good health and CMV-seropositive.

The CDR3 spells CASSQAPPGQGYEQFF. Written as DNA, the CDR3 is TGCGCCAGCAGCCAAGCCCCCCCGGGACAGGGTTACGAGCAGTTCTTC. The chain combines TRBV4-1 with TRBJ2-1; TRBD1 aligns across 9 bases. The V and J ends lost 1 base and 10 bases, in that order; junction bases with no gene match: 11. CDR1 is MGHRA and CDR2 is YSYEKL in the germline V gene. The CDR3 is made up of 16 amino acids.